These T cell receptor beta chains were read from a single sample in a study of T-cell reconstitution after alpha-beta-depleted transplantation in children. TCRdb passed the PCR reads through MiXCR, listing each CDR3 protein once. The data hold a few hundred thousand distinct CDR3 sequences, with less than 15% observed a single time. The sample here was PBMCs, taken from the stem cell graft. The source of these receptors is a human donor who donated a stem cell graft to a child with Fanconi anemia. The CDR3 runs from the conserved cysteine through the conserved F or W. The D gene is left open where the match is weak. Expanded clones get a size class; other rows say once, few or many, or leave the size out.

TRBJ1-1 | TRBV11-2 | NA | few | TGTGCCAGCAGCAGACCGACAGCCAACACTGAAGCTTTCTTT | CASSRPTANTEAFF
TRBJ2-3 | TRBV12-3/TRBV12-4 | TRBD2 | NA | TGTGCCAGCAGCCCGTTGCGGCGGGGGGCCAGCACAGATACGCAGTATTTT | CASSPLRRGASTDTQYF
TRBJ2-1 | TRBV28 | NA | few | TGTGCCAGCAGTTTATCCGACAGCCTACGAAACAATGAGCAGTTCTTC | CASSLSDSLRNNEQFF
TRBJ2-3 | TRBV24-1 | TRBD2 | many | TGTGCCACCAGTGCAACTAGCGGAACCACAGATACGCAGTATTTT | CATSATSGTTDTQYF
TRBJ2-1 | TRBV3-1 | TRBD2 | NA | TGTGCCTGCGGGGGGGGGTACAATGAGCAGTTCTTC | CACGGGYNEQFF
TRBJ2-5 | TRBV28 | NA | NA | TGTGCCAGCAGTTTATATAGCTCGGGATATCCTCAAGAGACCCAGTACTTC | CASSLYSSGYPQETQYF
TRBJ1-6 | TRBV10-3 | TRBD1 | few | TGTGCCACAAGGGACAGGGTTTCACCCCTCCACTTT | CATRDRVSPLHF
TRBJ1-1 | TRBV29-1 | NA | few | TGCAGCGTTGAGACTGCCGGTGGACTTGAAGCTTTCTTT | CSVETAGGLEAFF
TRBJ2-7 | TRBV2 | NA | NA | TGTGCCAGCAGTGATAGGGGAGCCTACGAGCAGTACTTC | CASSDRGAYEQYF
TRBJ2-7 | TRBV2 | NA | NA | TGTGCCAGCAGTGAAATCAATGGGCAGCTTGCCGAGCAGTACTTC | CASSEINGQLAEQYF
TRBJ2-3 | TRBV4-3 | NA | few | TGCGCCAGCAGCCAAGGCCCCGGGGTGCCCACAGATACGCAGTATTTT | CASSQGPGVPTDTQYF
TRBJ2-3 | TRBV10-3 | NA | many | TGTGCCGCGGCCCTGGAGGCAAGCACAGATACGCAGTATTTT | CAAALEASTDTQYF
TRBJ2-2 | TRBV10-3 | TRBD2 | NA | TGTGCCATCGCCCGGGGGGAGCACACCGGGGAGCTGTTTTTT | CAIARGEHTGELFF
TRBJ2-7 | TRBV12-3/TRBV12-4 | TRBD2 | many | TGTGCCAGCAGGGGGACTAGGGAGCAGTACTTC | CASRGTREQYF
TRBJ1-2 | TRBV11-2 | NA | few | TGTGCCAGCAGCTTAGAAGGGGCTGGCTACACCTTC | CASSLEGAGYTF
TRBJ2-7 | TRBV5-6 | NA | few | TGTGCCAGCAGCTCACAGGGTCGGGGCTACGAGCAGTACTTC | CASSSQGRGYEQYF
TRBJ2-7 | TRBV6-2/TRBV6-3 | TRBD2 | few | TGTGCCAGCAGTTCCTTGACCGGGGGGACCTTTTACGAGCAGTACTTC | CASSSLTGGTFYEQYF
TRBJ1-2 | TRBV7-9 | NA | NA | TGTGCCAGCAGCTTAAAAAGGGGCTACACCTTC | CASSLKRGYTF
TRBJ1-2 | TRBV6-4 | NA | NA | TGTGCCAGCAGGCCAGGGGCAGGTGCCCGCTATGGCTACACCTTC | CASRPGAGARYGYTF
TRBJ1-1 | TRBV3-1 | NA | NA | TGTGCCAGCAGCACACGCCTGGTAGGAATTATGAACACTGAAGCTTTCTTT | CASSTRLVGIMNTEAFF
TRBJ2-7 | TRBV20-1 | NA | many | TGCAGTGCGGCATCTAGCGAACGGGGCTACGAGCAGTACTTC | CSAASSERGYEQYF
TRBJ2-1 | TRBV12-3/TRBV12-4 | NA | few | TGTGCCAGCAGTTCTTGGACCCCCTCAGCCAATGAGCAGTTCTTC | CASSSWTPSANEQFF
TRBJ1-4 | TRBV10-3 | NA | few | TGTGCCATCAGTGAGTCGAGGGACGAAAAACTGTTTTTT | CAISESRDEKLFF
TRBJ1-1 | TRBV12-3/TRBV12-4 | NA | NA | TGTGCCAGCAGTTATTACAGGGTAGGAGGGACTGAAGCTTTCTTT | CASSYYRVGGTEAFF
TRBJ1-1 | TRBV27 | NA | many | TGCGCCAGCAGCTTGTCGGGAGCAGGGAACACTGAAGCTTTCTTT | CASSLSGAGNTEAFF
TRBJ2-2 | TRBV27 | NA | few | TGTGCCAGCAGCCTGACCGTGGCCGGGGAGCTGTTTTTT | CASSLTVAGELFF
TRBJ1-6 | TRBV20-1 | NA | NA | TGCAGTGCTAGTAGGACCGTCTCCTATAATTCACCCCTCCACTTT | CSASRTVSYNSPLHF
TRBJ2-1 | TRBV6-5 | TRBD2 | NA | TGTGCCAGCAAGTTTAGCGGGGGGGTTTACAATGAGCAGTTCTTC | CASKFSGGVYNEQFF
TRBJ1-1 | TRBV5-1 | NA | few | TGCGCCAGCAGCTTGTCGGGGGGAGGTAGCACTGAAGCTTTCTTT | CASSLSGGGSTEAFF
TRBJ2-5 | TRBV7-2 | NA | NA | TGTGCCAGCAGCCGAACTAGCTACCAAGAGACCCAGTACTTC | CASSRTSYQETQYF
TRBJ1-1 | TRBV28 | NA | NA | TGTGCCAGCAGCCCCGGACAGACCACTGAAGCTTTCTTT | CASSPGQTTEAFF
TRBJ2-1 | TRBV9 | NA | few | TGTGCCAGCAGCGTGGGGCTTGGCGATGAGCAGTTCTTC | CASSVGLGDEQFF
TRBJ2-7 | TRBV2 | TRBD1 | few | TGTGCCAGGGGGGACAGTTCTTACGAGCAGTACTTC | CARGDSSYEQYF
TRBJ2-7 | TRBV5-1 | TRBD1 | NA | TGCGCCAGCAGCTTGGAAGGGACAGCCTACGAGCAGTACTTC | CASSLEGTAYEQYF
TRBJ2-5 | TRBV12-3/TRBV12-4 | NA | NA | TGTGCCAGCAGTCCCTCGACAGAAGAAGAGACCCAGTACTTC | CASSPSTEEETQYF
TRBJ1-5 | TRBV6-2/TRBV6-3 | NA | NA | TGTGCCAGCAGTTACTCAGGAGGGTCGGTCGGCCAGCCCCAGCATTTT | CASSYSGGSVGQPQHF
TRBJ2-6 | TRBV5-1 | NA | many | TGCGCCAGCAGTCTAGGGACTTCTGGGGCCAACGTCCTGACTTTC | CASSLGTSGANVLTF
TRBJ1-1 | TRBV7-9 | TRBD1 | many | TGTGCCAGCAGCTCACAGGGGGCGAATGAGGCTTTCTTT | CASSSQGANEAFF
TRBJ1-2 | TRBV5-4 | TRBD1 | NA | TGTGCCAGCAGCTTCCAGGACAGGGGCGGCTACACCTTC | CASSFQDRGGYTF
TRBJ2-1 | TRBV28 | TRBD1 | few | TGTGCCAGCAACCGGGACAGGGGCATCAATGAGCAGTTCTTC | CASNRDRGINEQFF
TRBJ1-5 | TRBV12-3/TRBV12-4 | NA | NA | TGTGCCAGCAGTTCGGGGGGGGCGGGAAGCAATCAGCCCCAGCATTTT | CASSSGGAGSNQPQHF
TRBJ2-5 | TRBV9 | TRBD2 | NA | TGTGCCAGCAGCTTGGGACCGATCGGACTAGCGGGGGCACAAGAGACCCAGTACTTC | CASSLGPIGLAGAQETQYF
TRBJ1-1 | TRBV5-1 | TRBD1 | many | TGCGCCAGCAGACCGCGACAGGGGATAACTGAAGCTTTCTTT | CASRPRQGITEAFF
TRBJ2-7 | TRBV6-1 | NA | NA | TGTGCCAGCAGGATACTAGGCAACTCCTACGAGCAGTACTTC | CASRILGNSYEQYF
TRBJ2-3 | TRBV5-1 | TRBD2 | NA | TGCGCCAGCAGCTTGCTCGGGGGGAGCTCATGGTCGGATACGCAGTATTTT | CASSLLGGSSWSDTQYF
TRBJ2-5 | TRBV11-2 | NA | many | TGTGCCAGCAGCTTCCATGGTGGATTAGAGACCCAGTACTTC | CASSFHGGLETQYF
TRBJ1-4 | TRBV6-1 | NA | many | TGTGCCAGCACAACAACTAATGAAAAACTGTTTTTT | CASTTTNEKLFF
TRBJ1-1 | TRBV6-5 | NA | few | TGTGCCAGCAGTTATGGGGGGCGAACTGAAGCTTTCTTT | CASSYGGRTEAFF
TRBJ2-3 | TRBV5-6 | NA | NA | TGTGCCAGCAGCTTTGGAACCCCTCCCACAGATACGCAGTATTTT | CASSFGTPPTDTQYF
TRBJ2-5 | TRBV11-2 | NA | NA | TGTGACAGCAGCACAGGGTACCAAGAGACCCAGTACTTC | CDSSTGYQETQYF